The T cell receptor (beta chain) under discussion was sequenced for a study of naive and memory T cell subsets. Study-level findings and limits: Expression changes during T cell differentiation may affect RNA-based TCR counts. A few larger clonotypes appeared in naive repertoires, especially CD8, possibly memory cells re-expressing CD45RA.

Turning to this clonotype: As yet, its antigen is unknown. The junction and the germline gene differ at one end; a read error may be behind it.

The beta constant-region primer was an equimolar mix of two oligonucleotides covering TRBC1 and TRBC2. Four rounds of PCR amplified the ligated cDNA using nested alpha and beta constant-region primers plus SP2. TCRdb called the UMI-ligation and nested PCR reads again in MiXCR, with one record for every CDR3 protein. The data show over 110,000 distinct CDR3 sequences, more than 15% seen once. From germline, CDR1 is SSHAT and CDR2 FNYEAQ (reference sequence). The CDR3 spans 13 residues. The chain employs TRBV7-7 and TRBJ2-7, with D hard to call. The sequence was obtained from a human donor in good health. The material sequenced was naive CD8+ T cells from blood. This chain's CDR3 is CASSLFPLWEQYF. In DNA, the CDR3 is TGTGCTAGCAGCTTATTTCCCCTGTGGGAGCAGTACTTC.